The clone carrying this TCR beta chain was found once. Germline assignment: CDR1 SQVTM and CDR2 ANQGSEA. The CDR3 sequence is 15 residues long. Trimming removed 4 bases at V and 0 bases at J, with 10 bases between. The sample originates from a study of blood T cell repertoires in COVID-19. At the level of the study: Donors in the United States, Italy and Spain gave samples during acute or convalescent COVID-19. In each case, the material was cDNA or gDNA derived from T cells, B-cell-depleted T cells, or PBMCs.

In the original workflow: From reference gene primer amplification, estimates of nucleated cell counts were derived. Clones were read by immunoSEQ multiplex PCR, and TCRdb kept only the in-frame ones, dropping some. V and J calls and clone size are those listed in that table; D and trimming were worked out from the DNA. The sample holds 200,000 to 250,000 clones, 82% seen once. The receptor's source is a woman aged 80 or older with active or convalescent COVID-19. The sample was peripheral blood. This chain links TRBV29-1 with TRBJ2-6, with a tentative D call TRBD1 (5 bases). The CDR3 loop is CSVGVGASGANVLTF. For the CDR3, the DNA is TGCAGCGTTGGGGTTGGGGCCTCTGGGGCCAACGTCCTGACTTTC.